A selection of T cell receptor beta chains follows, all from one sample in a study of technical replicates of blood from a few donors. Data came from immunoSEQ multiplex PCR; TCRdb stores just in-frame clones and leaves some out. The profile covers 70,000 to 75,000 clones, with 85% to 95% appearing a single time and more than 0.2% taken by the ten largest. Sequenced: T cells isolated from PBMCs. The receptors originated from a human donor in good health. Both conserved end residues are part of each CDR3. D genes are given only for firm matches. Part of the rows lack a size; the others show once, few, many or a class for expanded clones.

J gene	V gene	clone size	D gene	CDR3 DNA	CDR3 protein
TRBJ2-1	TRBV19	NA	TRBD2	TGTGCCAGTCGGACTAGCGGGTTTTCCTACAATGAGCAGTTCTTC	CASRTSGFSYNEQFF
TRBJ2-3	TRBV7-9	NA	TRBD2	TGTGCCGGGCGGACTAGCATCACAGATACGCAGTATTTT	CAGRTSITDTQYF
TRBJ2-1	TRBV28	NA	NA	TGTGCCAGCAGTTCCAGGAATGAGCAGTTCTTC	CASSSRNEQFF
TRBJ2-1	TRBV5-1	NA	TRBD1	TGCGCCAGCAGCTTCGGGACAGGATACAATGAGCAGTTCTTC	CASSFGTGYNEQFF
TRBJ2-1	TRBV19	NA	TRBD1	TGTGCCAGTAGTATCCCCAGCGACAGGGGCGATGAGCAGTTCTTC	CASSIPSDRGDEQFF
TRBJ2-3	TRBV28	NA	TRBD1	TGTGCCAGCAGTGAAGGGACAGGGGAGGGTCCAGATACGCAGTATTTT	CASSEGTGEGPDTQYF
TRBJ1-1	TRBV15	NA	NA	TGTGCCACCAGCAGGGACAGTTCCAACACTGAAGCTTTCTTT	CATSRDSSNTEAFF
TRBJ2-7	TRBV19	NA	NA	TGTGCCAGTAGTAATGGTGACGGGGCCTACGAGCAGTACTTC	CASSNGDGAYEQYF
TRBJ2-3	TRBV9	NA	TRBD2	TGTGCCAGCAGCCCCCCGTCAAGCGGGGGCACAGATACGCAGTATTTT	CASSPPSSGGTDTQYF
TRBJ2-7	TRBV28	NA	NA	TGTGCCAGCAGCCACCGCGGGGCGAATAGGGGCGAGCAGTACTTC	CASSHRGANRGEQYF
TRBJ1-5	TRBV30	NA	NA	TGTGCCTGGAGTGTATCTTTTAAAAAGCGGCATTTT	CAWSVSFKKRHF
TRBJ1-1	TRBV7-3	NA	NA	TGTGCCAGCAGCTCAGGAGGCAGCGAAGCTTTCTTT	CASSSGGSEAFF
TRBJ2-6	TRBV15	few	NA	TGTGCCACCAGCATGGAGCCCGGGGATGGGGCCAACGTCCTGACTTTC	CATSMEPGDGANVLTF
TRBJ1-3	TRBV25-1	NA	NA	TGTGCCAGCAGTGAACCGGGAAACACCATATATTTT	CASSEPGNTIYF
TRBJ1-3	TRBV4-1	NA	NA	TGCGCCAGCAGCCAAGGTGGAGGCAGGGGTAAATCTGGAAACACCATATATTTT	CASSQGGGRGKSGNTIYF
TRBJ2-7	TRBV7-9	NA	NA	TGTGCCAGCAGCCGTACAGGGATCTACGAGCAGTACTTC	CASSRTGIYEQYF
TRBJ2-5	TRBV14	NA	NA	TGTGCCAGCAGCCAAGCCGGCGGGTTTGGCCAGTACTTC	CASSQAGGFGQYF
TRBJ2-4	TRBV5-8	once	NA	TGTGCCAGCAGCTCAGGAGGACTACTCGATATGGTTCAGTACTTC	CASSSGGLLDMVQYF
TRBJ2-6	TRBV5-8	NA	NA	TGTGCCAGCATAACAGGGTCTGGGGCCAACGTCCTGACTTTC	CASITGSGANVLTF
TRBJ2-1	TRBV14	NA	TRBD2	TGTGCCAGCAGCCAATTACCTAGCGGGTCTCACAATGAGCAGTTCTTC	CASSQLPSGSHNEQFF
TRBJ2-3	TRBV5-1	NA	NA	TGCGCCAGCAGCGTAAGGGCAGGGCGGTCTAGCACAGATACGCAGTATTTT	CASSVRAGRSSTDTQYF
TRBJ1-1	TRBV4-1	few	NA	TGCGCCAGCAGGCAGCGCAACACTGAAGCTTTCTTT	CASRQRNTEAFF
TRBJ2-7	TRBV18	NA	NA	TGTGCCAGCTCACCACCGGCGCAGGGGAAAGAGCAGTACTTC	CASSPPAQGKEQYF
TRBJ1-2	TRBV10-1	NA	NA	TGCGCCAGCAGCCCGACACCCTTGAGTGGCTACACCTTC	CASSPTPLSGYTF